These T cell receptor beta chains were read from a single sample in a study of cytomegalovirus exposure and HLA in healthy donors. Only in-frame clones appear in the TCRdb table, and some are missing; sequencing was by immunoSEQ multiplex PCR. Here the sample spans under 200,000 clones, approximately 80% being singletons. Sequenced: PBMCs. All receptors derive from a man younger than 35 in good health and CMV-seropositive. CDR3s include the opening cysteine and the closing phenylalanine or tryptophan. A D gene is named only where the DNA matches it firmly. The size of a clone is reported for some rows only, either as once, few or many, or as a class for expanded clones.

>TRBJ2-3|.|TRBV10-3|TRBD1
CAIRNLTGGEGRQYF
TGTGCCATCAGGAACCTGACAGGGGGAGAGGGGAGGCAGTATTTT
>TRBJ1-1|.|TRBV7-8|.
CASRDEGNTEAFF
TGTGCCAGCAGGGACGAGGGGAACACTGAAGCTTTCTTT
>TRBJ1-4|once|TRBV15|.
CATSTSLVATNEKLFF
TGTGCCACCAGCACGAGCTTGGTTGCAACTAATGAAAAACTGTTTTTT
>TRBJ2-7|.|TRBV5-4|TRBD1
CASSGSQTGGINEQYF
TGTGCCAGCAGCGGGTCCCAGACAGGGGGCATCAACGAGCAGTACTTC
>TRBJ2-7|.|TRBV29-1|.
CSVSLDRAGYEQYF
TGCAGCGTCTCCCTTGACAGGGCGGGATACGAGCAGTACTTC
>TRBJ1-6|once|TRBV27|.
CASTTRDNSPLHF
TGTGCCAGCACGACACGAGATAATTCACCCCTCCACTTT
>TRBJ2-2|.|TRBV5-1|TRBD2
CASSLAVGRVGELFF
TGCGCCAGCAGCTTGGCCGTCGGGAGGGTCGGGGAGCTGTTTTTT
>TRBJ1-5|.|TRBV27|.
CASSPSTRGYQPQHF
TGTGCCAGCAGTCCCTCGACTAGGGGTTATCAGCCCCAGCATTTT
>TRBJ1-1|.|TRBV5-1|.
CASSLVALNTEAFF
TGCGCCAGCAGCTTAGTAGCCCTGAACACTGAAGCTTTCTTT
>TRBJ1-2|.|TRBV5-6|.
CASSLVGAHYGYTF
TGTGCCAGCAGCTTGGTGGGAGCCCACTATGGCTACACCTTC
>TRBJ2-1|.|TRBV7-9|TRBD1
CASSSGTGSGEQFF
TGTGCCAGCAGCTCCGGGACAGGGTCCGGGGAGCAGTTCTTC
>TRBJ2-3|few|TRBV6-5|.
CASTLAVGTDTQYF
TGTGCCAGCACCTTAGCGGTTGGGACAGATACGCAGTATTTT
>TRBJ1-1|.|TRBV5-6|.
CASSQGPEAFF
TGTGCCAGCAGCCAGGGCCCTGAAGCTTTCTTT
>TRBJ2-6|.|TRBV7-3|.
CASSLDGSGANGLTF
TGTGCCAGCAGCTTAGATGGCTCTGGGGCCAACGGCCTGACTTTC
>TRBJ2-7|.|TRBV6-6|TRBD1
CASSYGQVGSYEQYF
TGTGCCAGCAGTTACGGACAGGTGGGGTCCTACGAGCAGTACTTC
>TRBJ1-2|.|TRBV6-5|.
CASSRQWMANYGYTF
TGTGCCAGCAGCCGACAGTGGATGGCTAACTATGGCTACACCTTC
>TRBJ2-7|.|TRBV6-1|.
CASTISWETYEQYF
TGTGCCAGCACCATAAGTTGGGAGACCTACGAGCAGTACTTC
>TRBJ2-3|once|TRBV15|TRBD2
CATSAQAGGSTDTQYF
TGTGCCACCAGCGCCCAAGCGGGAGGGAGCACAGATACGCAGTATTTT
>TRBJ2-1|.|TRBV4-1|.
CASSQDGTGSYNEQFF
TGCGCCAGCAGCCAAGATGGGACTGGAAGTTACAATGAGCAGTTCTTC
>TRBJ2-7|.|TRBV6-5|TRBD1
CASSRGTGAGYEQYF
TGTGCCAGCAGTAGGGGGACAGGGGCCGGGTACGAGCAGTACTTC
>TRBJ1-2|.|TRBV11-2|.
CASSLGQLAGYTF
TGTGCCAGCAGCCTTGGACAGCTCGCTGGCTACACCTTC
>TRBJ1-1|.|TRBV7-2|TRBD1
CASSARQGGTEAFF
TGTGCCAGCAGCGCCAGACAGGGCGGCACTGAAGCTTTCTTT
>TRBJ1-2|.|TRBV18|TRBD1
CASSLQQGRYTF
TGTGCCAGCTCACTTCAACAGGGGCGCTACACCTTC
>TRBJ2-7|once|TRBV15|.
CATSRRTGVESYEQYF
TGTGCCACCAGCCGCCGCACGGGGGTCGAATCCTACGAGCAGTACTTC
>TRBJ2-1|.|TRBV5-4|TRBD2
CASSLWGGNEQFF
TGTGCCAGCAGCTTGTGGGGGGGCAATGAGCAGTTCTTC
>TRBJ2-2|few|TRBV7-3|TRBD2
CASSLHRTRSVGELFF
TGTGCCAGCAGCCTCCACCGGACTAGGTCGGTCGGGGAGCTGTTTTTT
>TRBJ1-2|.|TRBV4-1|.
CASSQVYGQVYGYTF
TGCGCCAGCAGCCAAGTCTATGGGCAGGTCTATGGCTACACCTTC
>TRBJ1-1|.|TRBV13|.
CASTDGGTEAFF
TGTGCCAGCACCGACGGGGGCACTGAAGCTTTCTTT
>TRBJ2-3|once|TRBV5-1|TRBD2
CASSLGGGGGTDTQYF
TGCGCCAGCAGCTTGGGGGGCGGGGGAGGCACAGATACGCAGTATTTT